This TCR beta chain appears in the sequencing data of a study of blood T cell repertoires in COVID-19 (dated by TCRdb to 2019 to 2021). In the study overall: Collaborator samples came from the United States, Italy and Spain and covered acute and convalescent phases of COVID-19. The prospective study material was composed of cDNA or gDNA derived from T cells, B-cell-depleted T cells, or PBMCs. The dataset comprised deeply sampled blood TCRbeta repertoires from subjects exposed to, actively infected with, or recovered from COVID-19. The repertoires were released in a freely available public database intended as a resource for research on the immune response to SARS-CoV-2. Samples were obtained from the ongoing ImmuneRACE study (first 160 participants) and from over a thousand subjects provided by 6 global collaborators. The sample metadata nearly always contained a de-identified subject ID, COVID-19 status, age in years and sex. Where HLA class I and class II types were available, the types were taken from metadata supplied by the sample provider, not from assay-based typing. Findings and caveats that apply to the study as a whole: Clinical and demographic metadata were provided uncurated, with the amount varying by source and participant.

Details on this clone: What antigen it recognizes has not been identified. No base qualities exist here, and no much larger clone lies one base off it.

The immunoSEQ Assay, a bias-controlled multiplex PCR, was used to amplify TCRbeta CDR3 regions from genomic DNA. In the original analysis: Within the assay, amplification of reference gene primers was used to estimate how many nucleated cells each sample contained. To quantify the absolute abundance of each unique TCRbeta CDR3 rearrangement, sequence reads were collapsed and filtered. For each sample, productive Simpson clonality was calculated as the square root of Simpson's diversity index over productive rearrangements. Here the immuneACCESS table is served through TCRdb, limited to in-frame sequences with V and J called. Missing clones are a known gap in these copies; in checked studies unresolved V genes cover under half, and the rest lacks a known reason. That table gives V, J and clone size, and the DNA gave D and trimming. For this sample there are some 250,000 clones; 87% appear just once. The top ten hold 7.2% of the sample.

Another Seattle source contributed samples from volunteer blood donors who had recovered from COVID-19. Whole blood was collected in K2EDTA tubes by collaborating institutions according to the institutions' own protocols. Collaborator samples were shipped for TCRbeta analysis as frozen whole blood, isolated PBMCs, or DNA extracted from either sample type. Germline trimming amounts to 5 bases on V and 7 bases on J, with 13 as the count of junction bases outside the gene matches. Based on the germline V gene, the CDR1 and CDR2 sequences are SGHNT and YENEEA. The CDR3 holds 16 amino acids from the cysteine to the phenylalanine. The sequence is cut down to CDR3 DNA, 48 bases in frame from base 1.

The sequence links TRBV11-3 to TRBJ2-2, with 7 junctional bases fitting TRBD2. This sequence was found in a man between 60 and 75 years old who had recovered from COVID-19. The sequencing sample was made of peripheral blood. At the DNA level, the sequence is TGTGCCAGCAGCCCCTCTGTTGGGGGGGAGGTCGGGGAGCTGTTTTTT. The encoded protein is CASSPSVGGEVGELFF.